This T cell receptor beta chain comes out of a study of response to subunit inactivated influenza vaccine. This clonotype was seen a few times. Its antigen is currently unknown. Study findings and constraints: After each seasonal influenza vaccination, few new T cells are recruited, the authors suggested.

MiXCR was run by TCRdb on the RT-PCR reads, yielding one entry per CDR3 protein. The sample carries roughly 700,000 distinct CDR3 sequences, over 11% recorded once. The CDR3 extends over 14 amino acids. The germline V gene encodes CDR1 MNHEY and CDR2 SVGEGT. V was shortened by 6 bases and J by 3 bases, with 15 bases between the two germline ends. The V and J genes are TRBV6-2 or TRBV6-3 and TRBJ2-7; no clear D gene. The TCR comes from a man aged 50 to 59 who received an inactivated influenza vaccine. The source material was PBMCs from blood, sampled around two weeks before vaccination. The CDR3 bases are TGTGCCAGCAGCCCCATCCAGATGGACTACGAGCAGTACTTC. Protein: CASSPIQMDYEQYF.